This T cell receptor beta chain was identified in a study of blood T cell repertoires in COVID-19. Study-level information: T cells, B-cell-depleted T cells, or PBMCs provided the cDNA or gDNA that served as material.

In terms of age and location, participants ranged from roughly 18 to 95 years and lived in approximately 26 US areas. Data came from immunoSEQ multiplex PCR; TCRdb stores just in-frame clones and leaves some out. The repertoire includes 400,000 or so clones, approximately 87% of them detected once, and about 2.1% sits in the top ten. The ends lost 6 bases at V and 5 bases at J; junction bases unmatched: 7. This CDR3 is 13 amino acids long. Per the germline V gene, CDR1 is SGHNT and CDR2 is YYREEE (reference sequence). Sequenced sample: PBMCs or T cells enriched from blood (not recorded which). The J gene is TRBJ1-1, the V gene TRBV5-4; TRBD1 aligns across 7 bases. This TCR came from a man aged 40-49 years in a cohort exposed to, infected with or recovered from COVID-19 (not recorded which). This chain's CDR3 is CASTAGGRTEAFF. CDR3 DNA: TGTGCCAGCACGGCAGGGGGAAGAACTGAAGCTTTCTTT.